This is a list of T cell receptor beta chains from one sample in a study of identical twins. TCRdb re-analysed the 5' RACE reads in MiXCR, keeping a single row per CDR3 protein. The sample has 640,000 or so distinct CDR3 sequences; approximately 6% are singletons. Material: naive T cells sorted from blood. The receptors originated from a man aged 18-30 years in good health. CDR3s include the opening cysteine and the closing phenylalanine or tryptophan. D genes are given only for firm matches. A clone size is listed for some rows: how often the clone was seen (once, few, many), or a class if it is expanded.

cdr3_nt: TGCAGTGCTAGAGTAGAGACCCAGTACTTC
cdr3_aa: CSARVETQYF
d_call: .
clone_size: many
v_call: TRBV20-1
j_call: TRBJ2-5

cdr3_nt: TGCGCCAGCGCACAACGGACAGGTATGGATGAGCAGTTCTTC
cdr3_aa: CASAQRTGMDEQFF
d_call: TRBD1
clone_size: .
v_call: TRBV5-1
j_call: TRBJ2-1

cdr3_nt: TGTGCCAGTAGTATAGGAGAACTAGCGGGATCAGGGCAGTTCTTC
cdr3_aa: CASSIGELAGSGQFF
d_call: TRBD2
clone_size: .
v_call: TRBV19
j_call: TRBJ2-1

cdr3_nt: TGCAGTGCTAGCGGGAGTGAGGGAGAGACCCAGTACTTC
cdr3_aa: CSASGSEGETQYF
d_call: .
clone_size: many
v_call: TRBV20-1
j_call: TRBJ2-5

cdr3_nt: TGCAGTGCTAGACTAGCAGTCCATGAGCAGTTCTTC
cdr3_aa: CSARLAVHEQFF
d_call: .
clone_size: .
v_call: TRBV20-1
j_call: TRBJ2-1

cdr3_nt: TGTGCCAGCAGTCCCATCCGGGCACTCCACGATGAGCAGTTCTTC
cdr3_aa: CASSPIRALHDEQFF
d_call: .
clone_size: .
v_call: TRBV27
j_call: TRBJ2-1

cdr3_nt: TGCAGGTCAGGACGGGCTAACACTGAAGCTTTCTTT
cdr3_aa: CRSGRANTEAFF
d_call: .
clone_size: many
v_call: TRBV20-1
j_call: TRBJ1-1

cdr3_nt: TGTGCCAGCAGTTTACCGGCGGGAGGAGGGGTCCCCGGGGAGCTGTTTTTT
cdr3_aa: CASSLPAGGGVPGELFF
d_call: TRBD2
clone_size: many
v_call: TRBV28
j_call: TRBJ2-2

cdr3_nt: TGTGCCAGCAGCTTCCCCGGGACACCAAGTGGCACTGAAGCTTTCTTT
cdr3_aa: CASSFPGTPSGTEAFF
d_call: .
clone_size: few
v_call: TRBV7-9
j_call: TRBJ1-1

cdr3_nt: TGTGCCAGCAGTGTTCGGACTGATAGTTCACCCCTCCACTTT
cdr3_aa: CASSVRTDSSPLHF
d_call: .
clone_size: .
v_call: TRBV25-1
j_call: TRBJ1-6

cdr3_nt: TGTGCCAGCAGCCTATGGACAGTCCGCCGTTACACCGGGGAGCTGTTTTTT
cdr3_aa: CASSLWTVRRYTGELFF
d_call: .
clone_size: .
v_call: TRBV5-6
j_call: TRBJ2-2

cdr3_nt: TGCGCCAGCAGCCAAGATGGGGTCTACAATGAGCAGTTCTTC
cdr3_aa: CASSQDGVYNEQFF
d_call: .
clone_size: many
v_call: TRBV4-3
j_call: TRBJ2-1

cdr3_nt: TGCGCCAGCAGCTCTGGACAGGTCCTCTACTACGAGCAGTACTTC
cdr3_aa: CASSSGQVLYYEQYF
d_call: TRBD1
clone_size: few
v_call: TRBV5-1
j_call: TRBJ2-7

cdr3_nt: TGTGCCAGCAGCCAAGGGGACAGCAATCAGCCCCAGCATTTT
cdr3_aa: CASSQGDSNQPQHF
d_call: .
clone_size: many
v_call: TRBV3-1
j_call: TRBJ1-5

cdr3_nt: TGTGCCAGCAGCTTAGGGACATCCGGCTACACCTTC
cdr3_aa: CASSLGTSGYTF
d_call: .
clone_size: many
v_call: TRBV7-9
j_call: TRBJ1-2

cdr3_nt: TGTGCCAGCAGTACGACTAGCGGGGAATCCTACAATGAGCAGTTCTTC
cdr3_aa: CASSTTSGESYNEQFF
d_call: TRBD2
clone_size: .
v_call: TRBV12-3/TRBV12-4
j_call: TRBJ2-1

cdr3_nt: TGTGCCAGTAACATCGAGTTTTCACCCCTCCACTTT
cdr3_aa: CASNIEFSPLHF
d_call: .
clone_size: .
v_call: TRBV19
j_call: TRBJ1-6

cdr3_nt: TGCGCCAGCACCGGGCCGCCTGAGGTGGAGCTGTTTTTT
cdr3_aa: CASTGPPEVELFF
d_call: .
clone_size: .
v_call: TRBV5-1
j_call: TRBJ2-2

cdr3_nt: TGCAGTGCTAGAGGGAGTAGGGACTACAATGAGCAGTTCTTC
cdr3_aa: CSARGSRDYNEQFF
d_call: .
clone_size: .
v_call: TRBV20-1
j_call: TRBJ2-1

cdr3_nt: TGTGCCAGCAGTTTGAAGCGGCCCTCCTCCTACAATGAGCAGTTCTTC
cdr3_aa: CASSLKRPSSYNEQFF
d_call: .
clone_size: many
v_call: TRBV27
j_call: TRBJ2-1

cdr3_nt: TGCGCCAGCAGCCAAGACCATCACAGCTACCAAGAGACCCAGTACTTC
cdr3_aa: CASSQDHHSYQETQYF
d_call: .
clone_size: .
v_call: TRBV4-3
j_call: TRBJ2-5

cdr3_nt: TGTGCCAGCTCGCGTGGGGAGGGGGAGCAGTTCTTC
cdr3_aa: CASSRGEGEQFF
d_call: TRBD2
clone_size: .
v_call: TRBV18
j_call: TRBJ2-1

cdr3_nt: TGCGCCAGCAGTCAATACGACAGGAACGACACAGATACGCAGTATTTT
cdr3_aa: CASSQYDRNDTDTQYF
d_call: .
clone_size: few
v_call: TRBV23-1
j_call: TRBJ2-3

cdr3_nt: TGTGCCAGCAGGGCTAGCGGGAGCATGGAAGATACGCAGTATTTT
cdr3_aa: CASRASGSMEDTQYF
d_call: TRBD2
clone_size: .
v_call: TRBV2
j_call: TRBJ2-3

cdr3_nt: TGTGCCAGCAGTTACTCCGGACTCCCTTACGAGCAGTACTTC
cdr3_aa: CASSYSGLPYEQYF
d_call: .
clone_size: many
v_call: TRBV6-2/TRBV6-3
j_call: TRBJ2-7